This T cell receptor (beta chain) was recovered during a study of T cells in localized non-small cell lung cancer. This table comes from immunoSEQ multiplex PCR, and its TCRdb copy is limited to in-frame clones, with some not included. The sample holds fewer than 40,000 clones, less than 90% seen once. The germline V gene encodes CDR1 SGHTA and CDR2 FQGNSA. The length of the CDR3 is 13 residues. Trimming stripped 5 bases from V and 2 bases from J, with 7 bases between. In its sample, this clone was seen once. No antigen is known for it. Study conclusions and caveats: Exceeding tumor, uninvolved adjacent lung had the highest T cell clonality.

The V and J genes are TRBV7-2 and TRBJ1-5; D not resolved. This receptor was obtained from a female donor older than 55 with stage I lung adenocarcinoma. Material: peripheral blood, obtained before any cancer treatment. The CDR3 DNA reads TGTGCCAGCAGCGGCCTCGGCAATCAGCCCCAGCATTTT. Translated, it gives CASSGLGNQPQHF.